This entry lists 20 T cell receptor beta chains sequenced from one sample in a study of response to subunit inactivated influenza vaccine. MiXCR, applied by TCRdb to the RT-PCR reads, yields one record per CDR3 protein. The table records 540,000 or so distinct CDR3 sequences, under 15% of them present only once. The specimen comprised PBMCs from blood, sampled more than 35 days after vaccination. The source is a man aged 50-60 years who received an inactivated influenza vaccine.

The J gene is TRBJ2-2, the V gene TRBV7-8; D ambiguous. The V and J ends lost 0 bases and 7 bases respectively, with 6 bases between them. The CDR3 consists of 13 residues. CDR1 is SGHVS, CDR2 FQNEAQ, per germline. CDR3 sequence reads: CASSLALDGELFF. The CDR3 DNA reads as TGTGCCAGCAGCTTAGCTCTTGACGGGGAGCTGTTTTTT.

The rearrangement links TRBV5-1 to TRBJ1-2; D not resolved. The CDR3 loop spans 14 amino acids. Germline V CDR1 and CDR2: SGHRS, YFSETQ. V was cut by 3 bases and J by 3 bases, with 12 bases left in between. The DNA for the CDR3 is TGCGCCAGCAGCTCCGGTACGGTTTACTATGGCTACACCTTC. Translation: CASSSGTVYYGYTF.

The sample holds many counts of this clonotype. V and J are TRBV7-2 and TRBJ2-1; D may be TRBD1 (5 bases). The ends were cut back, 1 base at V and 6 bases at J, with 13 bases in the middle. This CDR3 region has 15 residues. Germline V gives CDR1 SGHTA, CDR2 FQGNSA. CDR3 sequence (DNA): TGTGCCAGCAGCTTAGACGGCAGGGTCGGCAATGAGCAGTTCTTC. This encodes CASSLDGRVGNEQFF.

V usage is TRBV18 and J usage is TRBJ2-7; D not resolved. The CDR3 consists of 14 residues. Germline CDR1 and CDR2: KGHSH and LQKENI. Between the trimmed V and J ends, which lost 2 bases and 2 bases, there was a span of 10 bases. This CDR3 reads CASSPGRRAYEQYF. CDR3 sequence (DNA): TGTGCCAGCTCACCAGGGCGTCGAGCCTACGAGCAGTACTTC. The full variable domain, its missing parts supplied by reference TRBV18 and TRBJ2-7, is NAGVMQNPRHLVRRRGQEARLRCSPMKGHSHVYWYRQLPEEGLKFMVYLQKENIIDESGMPKERFSAEFPKEGPSILRIQQVVRGDSAAYFCASSPGRRAYEQYFGPGTRLTVT.

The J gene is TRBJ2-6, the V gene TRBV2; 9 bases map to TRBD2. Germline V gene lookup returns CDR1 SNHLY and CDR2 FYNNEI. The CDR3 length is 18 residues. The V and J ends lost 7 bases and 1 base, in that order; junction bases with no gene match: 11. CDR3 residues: CASNRALAGISGANVLTF. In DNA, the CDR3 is TGTGCCAGCAACAGAGCGCTAGCGGGGATATCTGGGGCCAACGTCCTGACTTTC.

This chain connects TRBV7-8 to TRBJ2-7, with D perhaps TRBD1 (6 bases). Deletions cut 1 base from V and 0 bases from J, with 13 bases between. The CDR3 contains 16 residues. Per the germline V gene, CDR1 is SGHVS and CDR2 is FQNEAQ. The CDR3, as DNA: TGTGCCAGCAGCTTAGTGGACAGTGGGCGCTCCTACGAGCAGTACTTC. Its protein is CASSLVDSGRSYEQYF.

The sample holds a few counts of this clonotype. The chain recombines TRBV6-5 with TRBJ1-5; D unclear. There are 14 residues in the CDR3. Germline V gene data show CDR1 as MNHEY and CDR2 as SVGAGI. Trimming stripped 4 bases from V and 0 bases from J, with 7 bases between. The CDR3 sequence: CASSFTLSNQPQHF. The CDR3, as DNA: TGTGCCAGCAGTTTCACTCTTAGCAATCAGCCCCAGCATTTT.

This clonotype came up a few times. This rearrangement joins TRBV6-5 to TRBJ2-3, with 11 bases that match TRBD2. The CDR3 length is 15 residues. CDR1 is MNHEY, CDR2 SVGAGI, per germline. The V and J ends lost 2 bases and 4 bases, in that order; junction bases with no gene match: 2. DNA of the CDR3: TGTGCCAGCAGTTACATAGCGGGAGGGGCAGATACGCAGTATTTT. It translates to CASSYIAGGADTQYF.

The CDR3 loop reads CASSLLAAETQYF. CDR3 DNA sequence: TGTGCCAGCAGTTTATTGGCGGCAGAGACCCAGTACTTC. This chain joins TRBV12-3 or TRBV12-4 and TRBJ2-5; D not certain. The germline V and J ends were trimmed by 2 bases and 4 bases, with 8 bases remaining between them. CDR3 size: 13 residues.

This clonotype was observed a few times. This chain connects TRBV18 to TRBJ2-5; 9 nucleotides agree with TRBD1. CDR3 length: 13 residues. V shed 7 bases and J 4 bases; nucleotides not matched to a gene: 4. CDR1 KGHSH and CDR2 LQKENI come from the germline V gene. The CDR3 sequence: CASYRDRAETQYF. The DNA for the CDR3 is TGTGCCAGCTACCGGGACAGGGCAGAGACCCAGTACTTC.

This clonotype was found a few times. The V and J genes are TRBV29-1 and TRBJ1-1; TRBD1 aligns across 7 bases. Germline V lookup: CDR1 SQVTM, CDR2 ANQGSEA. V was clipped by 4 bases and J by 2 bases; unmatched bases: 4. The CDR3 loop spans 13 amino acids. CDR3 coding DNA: TGCAGCGTTGTGCGGGACAGAAACACTGAAGCTTTCTTT. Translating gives CSVVRDRNTEAFF. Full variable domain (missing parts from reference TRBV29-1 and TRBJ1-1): SAVISQKPSRDICQRGTSLTIQCQVDSQVTMMFWYRQQPGQSLTLIATANQGSEATYESGFVIDKFPISRPNLTFSTLTVSNMSPEDSSIYLCSVVRDRNTEAFFGQGTRLTVV.

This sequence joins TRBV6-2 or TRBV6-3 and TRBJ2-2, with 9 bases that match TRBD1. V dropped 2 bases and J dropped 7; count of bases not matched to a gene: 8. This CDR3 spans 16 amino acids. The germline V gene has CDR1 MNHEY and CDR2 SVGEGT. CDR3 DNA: TGTGCCAGCAGTTACGTTGGACAGGGGTTTGGCGGGGAGCTGTTTTTT. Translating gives CASSYVGQGFGGELFF.

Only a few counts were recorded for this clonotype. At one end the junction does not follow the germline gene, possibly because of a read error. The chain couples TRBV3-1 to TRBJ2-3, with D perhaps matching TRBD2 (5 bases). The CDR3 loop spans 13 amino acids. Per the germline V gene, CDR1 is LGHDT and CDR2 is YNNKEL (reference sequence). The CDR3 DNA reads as TGTGCCAGCAGACAAGCCGGGGTAGATACGCAGTATTTT. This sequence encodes CASRQAGVDTQYF.

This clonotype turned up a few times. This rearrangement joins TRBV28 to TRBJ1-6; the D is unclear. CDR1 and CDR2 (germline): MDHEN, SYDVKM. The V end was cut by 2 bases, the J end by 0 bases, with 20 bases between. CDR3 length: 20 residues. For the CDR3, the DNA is TGTGCCAGCAGTTTAGCCTCCGGGCACGGAGCTAGCTCCTATAATTCACCCCTCCACTTT. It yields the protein CASSLASGHGASSYNSPLHF.

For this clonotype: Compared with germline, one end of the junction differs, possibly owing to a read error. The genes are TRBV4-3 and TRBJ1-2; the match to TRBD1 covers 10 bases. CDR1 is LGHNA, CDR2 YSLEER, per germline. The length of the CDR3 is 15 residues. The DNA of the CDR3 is TGCGCCAGCAGCCAGGAGACAGGGGGCATATTGGGCTACATCTTC. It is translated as CASSQETGGILGYIF.

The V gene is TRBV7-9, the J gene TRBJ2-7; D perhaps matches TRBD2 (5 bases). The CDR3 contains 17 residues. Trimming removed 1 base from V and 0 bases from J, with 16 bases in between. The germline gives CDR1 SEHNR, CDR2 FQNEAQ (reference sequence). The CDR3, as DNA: TGTGCCAGCAGCTTAGTTTCCAGGACTCTCAGCTCCTACGAGCAGTACTTC. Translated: CASSLVSRTLSSYEQYF.

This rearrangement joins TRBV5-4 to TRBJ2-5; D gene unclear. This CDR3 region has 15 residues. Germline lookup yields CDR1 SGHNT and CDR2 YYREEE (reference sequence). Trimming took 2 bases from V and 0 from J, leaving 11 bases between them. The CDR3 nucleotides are TGTGCCAGCAGCTTTTTTGGACGAAACCAAGAGACCCAGTACTTC. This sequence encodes CASSFFGRNQETQYF.

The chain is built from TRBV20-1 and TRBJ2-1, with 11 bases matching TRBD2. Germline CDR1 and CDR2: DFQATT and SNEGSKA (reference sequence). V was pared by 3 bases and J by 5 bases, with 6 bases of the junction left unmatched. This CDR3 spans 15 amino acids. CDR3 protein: CSASWTSGSHNEQFF. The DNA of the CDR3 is TGCAGTGCTAGCTGGACTAGCGGGTCCCACAATGAGCAGTTCTTC.

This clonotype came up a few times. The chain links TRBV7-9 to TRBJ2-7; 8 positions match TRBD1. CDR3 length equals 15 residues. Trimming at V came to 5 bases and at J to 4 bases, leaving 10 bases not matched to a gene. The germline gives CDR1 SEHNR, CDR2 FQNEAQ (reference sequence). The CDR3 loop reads CASSKFQGAFYEQYF. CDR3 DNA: TGTGCCAGCAGCAAGTTTCAGGGGGCTTTTTACGAGCAGTACTTC.

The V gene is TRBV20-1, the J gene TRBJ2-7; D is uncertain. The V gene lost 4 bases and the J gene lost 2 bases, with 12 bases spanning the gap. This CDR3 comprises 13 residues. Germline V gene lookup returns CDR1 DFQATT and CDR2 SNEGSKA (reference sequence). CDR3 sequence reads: CSAIPPSTYEQYF. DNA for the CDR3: TGCAGTGCTATACCACCCTCCACCTACGAGCAGTACTTC.